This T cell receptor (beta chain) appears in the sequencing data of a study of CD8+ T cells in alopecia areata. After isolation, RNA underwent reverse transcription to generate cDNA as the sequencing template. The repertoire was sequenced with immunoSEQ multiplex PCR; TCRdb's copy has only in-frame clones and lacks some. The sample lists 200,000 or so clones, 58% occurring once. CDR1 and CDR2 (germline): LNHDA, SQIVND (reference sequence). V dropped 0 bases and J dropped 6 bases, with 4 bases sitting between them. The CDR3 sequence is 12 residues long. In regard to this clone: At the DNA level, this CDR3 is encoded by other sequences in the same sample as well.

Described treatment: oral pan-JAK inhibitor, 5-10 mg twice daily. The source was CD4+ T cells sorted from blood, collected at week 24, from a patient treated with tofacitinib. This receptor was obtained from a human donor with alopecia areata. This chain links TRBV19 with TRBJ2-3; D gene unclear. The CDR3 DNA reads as TGTGCCAGTAGTATAGACAGGGATACGCAGTATTTT. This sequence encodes CASSIDRDTQYF. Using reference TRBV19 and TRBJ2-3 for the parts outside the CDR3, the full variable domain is DGGITQSPKYLFRKEGQNVTLSCEQNLNHDAMYWYRQDPGQGLRLIYYSQIVNDFQKGDIAEGYSVSREKKESFPLTVTSAQKNPTAFYLCASSIDRDTQYFGPGTRLTVL.